A selection of T cell receptor beta chains follows, all from one sample in a study of identical twins. TCRdb passed the 5' RACE reads through MiXCR, listing each CDR3 protein once. The table has 1.5 million to 2 million distinct CDR3 sequences, less than 35% seen once; the top ten hold approximately 0.29%. The sequenced sample consisted of cord blood. The receptors originated from a newborn girl in good health. Both conserved end residues are part of each CDR3.

V gene,J gene,CDR3 protein
TRBV6-1,TRBJ1-4,CASSPPGRGDGTNEKLFF
TRBV20-1,TRBJ2-5,CSARPGLLKETQYF
TRBV4-2,TRBJ2-1,CASSQGGQENEQFF
TRBV12-3/TRBV12-4,TRBJ2-1,CASSPSGSLNEQFF
TRBV3-1,TRBJ2-7,CASSLPSVSYEQYF
TRBV20-1,TRBJ1-5,CSARELDDVSNQPQHF
TRBV10-3,TRBJ2-5,CAISEPLAGRQETQYF
TRBV7-2,TRBJ2-1,CASSLGVSNEQFF
TRBV12-3/TRBV12-4,TRBJ2-4,CASSLALAGGKNIQYF
TRBV20-1,TRBJ2-3,CSAGAGVGTDTQYF
TRBV7-9,TRBJ1-4,CASSSEGARSEKLFF
TRBV25-1,NA,CASSEFARVNEQYF
TRBV12-3/TRBV12-4,TRBJ2-1,CASTWGRRYEQFF
TRBV6-5,TRBJ2-3,CASSPRGHRTDTQYF
TRBV4-1,TRBJ1-2,CASSQEGRGGYTF
TRBV10-1,TRBJ2-6,CASSTGGAAGANVLTF
TRBV5-6,TRBJ1-1,CASSLAGKPMNTEAFF
TRBV29-1,TRBJ1-4,CSVGRTGVEKLFF
TRBV20-1,TRBJ1-6,CSARVGKGTVSSGTLHF
TRBV20-1,TRBJ1-5,CSARAWGGDQPQHF
TRBV6-6,TRBJ2-7,CASSLGGTGSGEQYF
TRBV7-6,TRBJ2-3,CASSPRTSGRADTQYF
TRBV20-1,TRBJ1-2,CSARVWYGYTF
TRBV7-2,TRBJ1-1,CASSLTGFQTEAFF
TRBV5-1,TRBJ1-2,CASSSAQYGYTF
TRBV9,TRBJ2-1,CASSDLEAPQFF
TRBV6-1,TRBJ1-1,CASRLPPGGPGDPEAFF
TRBV12-3/TRBV12-4,TRBJ2-1,CASSPNRAYNEQFF
TRBV20-1,TRBJ1-5,CSARSAGGEAYQHF
TRBV27,TRBJ2-5,CASREYPRPGLEKETQYF
TRBV27,TRBJ1-5,CASSLSTGGGQPQHF
TRBV29-1,TRBJ2-7,CSVGRAPYEQYF
TRBV12-3/TRBV12-4,TRBJ1-2,CASRPSGYYGYTF
TRBV29-1,TRBJ2-5,CSVSGTSENQETQYF
TRBV5-1,TRBJ2-7,CASSLGLAGANYEQYF
TRBV6-1,TRBJ2-7,CASIRDSYEQYF
TRBV6-6,TRBJ2-4,CASSYVLLAKNIQYF
TRBV6-2/TRBV6-3,TRBJ2-1,CASSYSPSARSSYNEQFF
TRBV12-3/TRBV12-4,TRBJ2-7,CASSPRRGAFYEQYF
TRBV27,TRBJ1-6,CASSPLWSSSYNSPLHF
TRBV2,TRBJ2-7,CAGDRGRHYEQYF
TRBV6-1,TRBJ1-1,CASSEVTMNTEAFF
TRBV20-1,TRBJ2-7,CSARDPLRGPGDYEQYF
TRBV29-1,TRBJ2-3,CSVVWGGTDTQYF
TRBV2,TRBJ1-4,CASNPRGTNEKLFF
TRBV20-1,TRBJ2-1,CSARDTLDNEQFF
TRBV27,TRBJ1-2,CASSLGRRAGYTF
TRBV20-1,NA,CSAQTTYSALVQRETQYF
TRBV7-2,TRBJ2-3,CASSPGLAGGLNTQYF
TRBV6-6,TRBJ2-3,CASSNRVRTDTQYF
TRBV20-1,TRBJ2-2,CSATGTSATGELFF
TRBV11-1,TRBJ2-5,CASSLRGDEETQYF
TRBV28,TRBJ2-1,CASSLSGREQFF
TRBV12-3/TRBV12-4,TRBJ2-4,CASSYRDRRNIQYF
TRBV20-1,NA,CSADRGNIQYF
TRBV12-3/TRBV12-4,TRBJ1-1,CASSVVLRGLDAFF
TRBV7-2,TRBJ1-2,CASSPRTVTNYGYTF
TRBV20-1,TRBJ2-3,CSARDGRGAGDTQYF
TRBV20-1,TRBJ2-7,CSARDVRAGGYEQYF